This T cell receptor beta chain was documented in a study of T cell responses to AZD1222 COVID-19 vaccine. V lost 8 bases to trimming and J lost 5 bases, with 13 bases between them. The CDR3 runs 13 residues. CDR1 and CDR2 from the germline V gene are WNHNN and SYGVQD (reference sequence). On this clone: The antigen remains unidentified.

Study-level results: At study baseline, merely more than 5 AZD1222 recipients were seropositive. Possibly, clonal diversity was underestimated; donors were largely white British and included more females.

Clones were sequenced by immunoSEQ multiplex PCR, and TCRdb holds only the in-frame ones, with some missing. The data contain 100,000 to 150,000 clones, more than 70% of them singletons. The clonotype comes from an adult in good health. The V gene is TRBV10-1, the J gene TRBJ2-1; no definite D call. The source material was peripheral blood, sampled on day 0 of AZD1222 vaccination. CDR3: CASGHPGHNEQFF. CDR3 nucleotide sequence: TGCGCCAGCGGCCACCCGGGCCACAATGAGCAGTTCTTC.